Below, one TCR beta chain is given with its context. This clone was seen only a few times. Its antigen is not yet known. Base quality data are lacking; no much larger clone is found one base away. This specimen's time point label, per the study, means: cycle 4 day 1 (C4D1), after 6 weeks of nivolumab. All trial patients had relapsed after autologous stem cell transplantation, with cohorts A, B and C differing in prior brentuximab vedotin exposure. Using a Miltenyi CD4+ T cell isolation kit, CD4+ T cells were purified from thawed PBMCs through magnetic negative selection. The trial cohort comprised 60 or so patients with relapsed/refractory classical Hodgkin lymphoma whose best overall responses were complete response, partial response or progressive disease. Single-agent nivolumab was administered to trial patients in the multi-cohort phase II CheckMate 205 trial. Best overall response was determined by an independent review committee according to the 2007 International Working Group response criteria. Trial PBMCs were collected immediately before nivolumab initiation (C1D1) and during therapy at cycle 2 day 1 and cycle 4 day 1. Peripheral blood was collected in 8 mL Vacutainer Cell Preparation Tubes, from which PBMCs were isolated by centrifugation and then cryopreserved. Purified CD4+ and CD8+ fractions were generated only in cases for which an additional PBMC sample was available. On LS columns in a quadroMACS separator, the magnetically labelled cells were depleted, and the flow-through was collected as the purified fraction.

The Qiagen DNeasy kit was used to extract genomic DNA both from unsorted PBMCs and from the negatively selected CD4+ and CD8+ fractions. Using primers that anneal to V and J segments, immunoSEQ multiplex PCR amplified the TCR beta CDR3 regions. A synthetic immune receptor repertoire was used to minimize amplification bias, and any residual bias was removed computationally once sequencing was done. As for the authors' bioinformatics: Repertoire diversity was quantified as the Shannon entropy index using custom Python scripts. The unsorted, CD4+ and CD8+ repertoires were each analyzed separately, with the exception of combined analyses, where CD4+ and CD8+ sequences were merged in silico. A clone counted as expanded when the clone's frequency after treatment rose at least 2-fold relative to C1D1, and clones undetected at baseline were given a pseudocount of 0.5. Singleton clones were defined as clones with 0 or 1 copy at C1D1, and non-singleton clones were defined as clones with 2 or more copies. Clones expanded in unsorted samples were labelled as CD4+, CD8+ or unknown by matching protein sequences in sorted samples from the same patient. Wilcoxon tests on paired samples were used to test changes in diversity from C1D1 to C4D1. The table comes from immuneACCESS by way of TCRdb, which keeps in-frame sequences with V and J called. Part of the clones is missing from these tables; in studies checked, under half for an unresolved V gene and the rest for unknown reasons. That table is the source of V, J and clone size, and D and trimming were worked out from the DNA. Recorded for this sample are about 22,000 clones; 72% of them occurred a single time. The leading ten clones occupy 0.95% to 1.5% of the sample.

The data originate from a study of PD-1 blockade in classical Hodgkin lymphoma (dated by TCRdb to 2019 to 2021). About the full investigation: Nivolumab dosing was 3 mg/kg intravenously every 2 weeks, continuing until either disease progression or unacceptable toxicity. The study used CyTOF and TCR beta sequencing to define a peripheral blood immune signature of response to PD-1 blockade in classical Hodgkin lymphoma.

In the germline V gene (reference sequence), CDR1 corresponds to SEHNR and CDR2 to FQNEAQ. V sheds 2 bases and J sheds 2 bases, leaving 6 bases between their ends. The CDR3, cysteine through phenylalanine, is 13 amino acids long. Only the CDR3 portion is preserved as DNA: 39 bases, with reading frame beginning at the first base. What the study reported, not specific to this receptor: Among trial patients, those achieving complete response had baseline diversity similar to that of newly diagnosed patients, while diversity was significantly lower in partial responders and progressors. The study was restricted to a single clinical trial cohort, and the causes of repertoire differences, possibly disease activity or prior therapy, were left undefined. Patients starting nivolumab less than 1 year after ASCT had lower diversity and were excluded from later analyses to avoid confounding by immune reconstitution. A significant rise by C4D1 was seen in CD4+ but not CD8+ TCR diversity (p=0.0027 vs p=0.16), with the rise being most apparent in complete responders (p=0.02). Baseline TCR diversity was reported as lower in newly diagnosed patients than in healthy donors, and lower still in relapsed/refractory patients.

This TCR derives from a human donor with classical Hodgkin lymphoma. The V and J segments used are TRBV7-9 and TRBJ1-1, with the identity of the D gene unclear. Specimen: CD4+ T cells from blood, collected before the fourth cycle of nivolumab. DNA sequence: TGTGCCAGCAGCTTATTCGGAAACACTGAAGCTTTCTTT. Protein translation: CASSLFGNTEAFF.